Listed below are T cell receptor beta chains from one sample, sequenced in a study of chemoradiotherapy in HPV16-positive cancers. Sequenced by immunoSEQ multiplex PCR; TCRdb stores in-frame clones only, minus some. The sample shows roughly 3,100 clones, 85% to 95% of them seen only once. The input for sequencing was blood, taken from a patient who underwent chemoradiotherapy. These receptors came from a human donor with HPV-associated anogenital cancer. CDR3s include the opening cysteine and the closing phenylalanine or tryptophan. D genes are given only for firm matches. Clone size is given for some rows only: seen once, a few or many times, or a class if the clone is expanded.

J: TRBJ1-5; V: TRBV7-5; size: NA; D: NA; CDR3: CVRSLVAQGGRPQHF; DNA: TGTGTCAGAAGCTTAGTAGCTCAGGGGGGAAGGCCCCAGCATTTT
J: TRBJ1-1; V: TRBV6-5; size: NA; D: NA; CDR3: CASSWNTEAFF; DNA: TGTGCCAGCAGTTGGAACACTGAAGCTTTCTTT
J: TRBJ1-3; V: TRBV7-9; size: NA; D: NA; CDR3: CASSPQGRGTGNTIYF; DNA: TGTGCCAGCAGCCCCCAGGGGAGAGGGACTGGAAACACCATATATTTT
J: TRBJ1-1; V: TRBV9; size: NA; D: NA; CDR3: CASSVGDRNTEAFF; DNA: TGTGCCAGCAGCGTAGGGGATAGGAACACTGAAGCTTTCTTT
J: TRBJ2-7; V: TRBV7-9; size: NA; D: TRBD1; CDR3: CASSLKGPGQGYEQYF; DNA: TGTGCCAGCAGCTTAAAGGGTCCCGGACAGGGCTACGAGCAGTACTTC
J: TRBJ2-7; V: TRBV29-1; size: NA; D: NA; CDR3: CSVGWDIDEQYF; DNA: TGCAGCGTTGGCTGGGACATCGACGAGCAGTACTTC
J: TRBJ1-1; V: TRBV5-4; size: NA; D: TRBD1; CDR3: CASSSPGQGLSEAFF; DNA: TGTGCCAGCAGCTCACCGGGACAGGGGTTGTCTGAAGCTTTCTTT
J: TRBJ2-1; V: TRBV5-4; size: NA; D: TRBD2; CDR3: CASSLFSGVNEQFF; DNA: TGTGCCAGCAGCTTGTTCAGCGGGGTGAATGAGCAGTTCTTC
J: TRBJ1-2; V: TRBV9; size: NA; D: TRBD1; CDR3: CASQGRGQQYGYTF; DNA: TGTGCCAGCCAGGGGAGGGGGCAACAGTATGGCTACACCTTC
J: TRBJ2-2; V: TRBV7-9; size: once; D: NA; CDR3: CASSLMGGRNTGELFF; DNA: TGTGCCAGCAGCTTAATGGGGGGCAGAAACACCGGGGAGCTGTTTTTT
J: TRBJ2-1; V: TRBV27; size: NA; D: NA; CDR3: CASNSDRSSYNEQFF; DNA: TGTGCCAGCAACAGCGACCGGAGCTCCTACAATGAGCAGTTCTTC
J: TRBJ1-2; V: TRBV18; size: NA; D: NA; CDR3: CASSRTVNYGYTF; DNA: TGTGCCAGCTCCCGGACAGTTAACTATGGCTACACCTTC
J: TRBJ1-4; V: TRBV28; size: NA; D: TRBD1; CDR3: CASSLEDRVQMEKLFF; DNA: TGTGCCAGCAGTTTAGAAGACAGGGTCCAGATGGAAAAACTGTTTTTT
J: TRBJ2-1; V: TRBV19; size: NA; D: NA; CDR3: CASSMMSSYNEQFF; DNA: TGTGCCAGTAGTATGATGAGCTCCTACAATGAGCAGTTCTTC
J: TRBJ2-7; V: TRBV29-1; size: NA; D: TRBD2; CDR3: CSVHPGGAYEQYF; DNA: TGCAGCGTCCACCCGGGGGGGGCCTACGAGCAGTACTTC
J: TRBJ1-6; V: TRBV28; size: NA; D: NA; CDR3: CASRMAASGNSPLHF; DNA: TGTGCCAGCAGAATGGCGGCTAGCGGTAATTCACCCCTCCACTTT
J: TRBJ1-4; V: TRBV7-9; size: NA; D: NA; CDR3: CASSQLSGIQLFF; DNA: TGTGCCAGCAGCCAGCTCTCGGGGATCCAACTGTTTTTT
J: TRBJ2-1; V: TRBV7-9; size: NA; D: TRBD1; CDR3: CASSSRTGRTEQFF; DNA: TGTGCCAGCAGCTCCCGGACAGGTCGGACAGAGCAGTTCTTC
J: TRBJ2-2; V: TRBV14; size: NA; D: TRBD1; CDR3: CASSPWTGINGELFF; DNA: TGTGCCAGCAGTCCTTGGACAGGGATCAACGGGGAGCTGTTTTTT
J: TRBJ1-5; V: TRBV7-2; size: NA; D: NA; CDR3: CASSPGRGGNQPQHF; DNA: TGTGCCAGCAGCCCTGGTCGGGGGGGCAATCAGCCCCAGCATTTT
J: TRBJ2-7; V: TRBV10-3; size: NA; D: NA; CDR3: CAIGPRVVSYEQYF; DNA: TGTGCCATCGGCCCCAGGGTGGTTTCCTACGAGCAGTACTTC
J: TRBJ1-1; V: TRBV28; size: few; D: NA; CDR3: CASSLATGAVEAFF; DNA: TGTGCCAGCAGCCTTGCGACAGGAGCTGTTGAAGCTTTCTTT
J: TRBJ2-3; V: TRBV18; size: NA; D: TRBD1; CDR3: CASSPRTGDLDTQYF; DNA: TGTGCCAGCTCACCACGGACAGGGGACCTTGATACGCAGTATTTT
J: TRBJ1-2; V: TRBV18; size: NA; D: NA; CDR3: CASSPDDGYTF; DNA: TGTGCCAGCTCACCGGATGATGGCTACACCTTC
J: TRBJ2-7; V: TRBV10-3; size: NA; D: TRBD1; CDR3: CAISEQGAREQYF; DNA: TGTGCCATCAGTGAACAGGGGGCGCGGGAGCAGTACTTC
J: TRBJ1-1; V: TRBV5-6; size: NA; D: TRBD1; CDR3: CASSLLGRGRGTEAFF; DNA: TGTGCCAGCAGCTTGTTGGGCAGGGGGAGGGGTACTGAAGCTTTCTTT
J: TRBJ2-7; V: TRBV7-2; size: NA; D: TRBD1; CDR3: CASSSGRGIYEQYF; DNA: TGTGCCAGCAGCTCGGGCAGGGGGATCTACGAGCAGTACTTC
J: TRBJ1-5; V: TRBV28; size: NA; D: NA; CDR3: CASSPASGGGRGYHPQHF; DNA: TGTGCCAGCAGTCCAGCCTCGGGGGGGGGTCGGGGTTATCATCCCCAGCATTTT
J: TRBJ2-1; V: TRBV6-5; size: NA; D: TRBD2; CDR3: CASRSSGRGNEQFF; DNA: TGTGCCAGCAGATCTAGCGGGAGGGGTAATGAGCAGTTCTTC
J: TRBJ2-7; V: TRBV7-9; size: NA; D: NA; CDR3: CASSPNSASSYEQYF; DNA: TGTGCCAGCAGCCCCAACTCCGCCAGCTCCTACGAGCAGTACTTC
J: TRBJ2-3; V: TRBV11-2; size: NA; D: NA; CDR3: CASSLDSGNTDTQYF; DNA: TGTGCCAGCAGCTTAGATTCCGGAAACACAGATACGCAGTATTTT
J: TRBJ1-1; V: TRBV10-3; size: NA; D: NA; CDR3: CAISEVSMNTEAFF; DNA: TGTGCCATCAGTGAGGTGAGCATGAACACTGAAGCTTTCTTT
J: TRBJ2-7; V: TRBV5-8; size: NA; D: NA; CDR3: CASSVNWGTESSSYEQYF; DNA: TGTGCCAGCAGCGTAAATTGGGGGACCGAATCCTCCTCCTACGAGCAGTACTTC
J: TRBJ2-1; V: TRBV27; size: NA; D: NA; CDR3: CASSLRDNYNEQFF; DNA: TGTGCCAGCAGTCTCCGGGACAATTACAATGAGCAGTTCTTC
J: TRBJ2-7; V: TRBV9; size: NA; D: NA; CDR3: CASSVGKGVLYEQYF; DNA: TGTGCCAGCAGCGTCGGTAAGGGGGTCCTCTACGAGCAGTACTTC
J: TRBJ2-7; V: TRBV4-1; size: NA; D: TRBD2; CDR3: CASSQEASGSYEQYF; DNA: TGCGCCAGTAGCCAAGAGGCTAGCGGGAGTTACGAGCAGTACTTC
J: TRBJ2-1; V: TRBV5-1; size: NA; D: NA; CDR3: CASSPQATYNEQFF; DNA: TGCGCCAGCAGCCCACAGGCTACCTACAATGAGCAGTTCTTC
J: TRBJ2-3; V: TRBV10-2; size: NA; D: TRBD2; CDR3: CASRQTGTSGRTDTQYF; DNA: TGCGCCAGCAGACAAACGGGGACTAGCGGGAGGACAGATACGCAGTATTTT
J: TRBJ1-2; V: TRBV6-5; size: NA; D: NA; CDR3: CASSYRTIMDGYTF; DNA: TGTGCCAGCAGTTACCGGACAATCATGGATGGCTACACCTTC
J: TRBJ2-7; V: TRBV5-4; size: NA; D: TRBD1; CDR3: CASSTPGTATYEQYF; DNA: TGTGCCAGCAGCACCCCCGGGACAGCCACCTACGAGCAGTACTTC
J: TRBJ2-7; V: TRBV7-6; size: few; D: TRBD1; CDR3: CASSLVHPVTGDFEQYF; DNA: TGTGCCAGCAGCTTAGTACATCCGGTGACAGGGGACTTCGAGCAGTACTTC
J: TRBJ1-2; V: TRBV19; size: NA; D: TRBD1; CDR3: CASGNTFDRAAGYTF; DNA: TGTGCCAGTGGGAATACTTTCGACAGGGCTGCTGGCTACACCTTC
J: TRBJ1-4; V: TRBV19; size: NA; D: NA; CDR3: CATSSWGNEKLFF; DNA: TGTGCCACCTCATCTTGGGGGAATGAAAAACTGTTTTTT
J: TRBJ2-7; V: TRBV7-2; size: NA; D: NA; CDR3: CASSLKYEQYF; DNA: TGTGCCAGCAGCTTAAAGTACGAGCAGTACTTC
J: TRBJ2-7; V: TRBV5-5; size: NA; D: TRBD2; CDR3: CASSATSDEQYF; DNA: TGTGCCAGCAGCGCTACTAGCGACGAGCAGTACTTC
J: TRBJ2-3; V: TRBV11-3; size: NA; D: NA; CDR3: CASSPDREAGYSSTDTQYF; DNA: TGTGCCAGCAGCCCCGACCGGGAAGCCGGATATTCTAGCACAGATACGCAGTATTTT
J: TRBJ2-3; V: TRBV7-6; size: NA; D: NA; CDR3: CASSLVAASSTDTQYF; DNA: TGTGCCAGCAGCTTGGTAGCGGCTTCTAGCACAGATACGCAGTATTTT
J: TRBJ1-3; V: TRBV5-4; size: NA; D: NA; CDR3: CASSLVGGAGNTIYF; DNA: TGTGCCAGCAGCTTGGTAGGGGGAGCTGGAAACACCATATATTTT
J: TRBJ1-2; V: TRBV10-3; size: once; D: NA; CDR3: CATKDRLNGYTF; DNA: TGTGCCACCAAAGACAGGCTGAATGGCTACACCTTC
J: TRBJ2-7; V: TRBV2; size: NA; D: TRBD1; CDR3: CASRTTGTGGREQYF; DNA: TGTGCCAGCAGAACTACCGGGACAGGGGGCCGCGAGCAGTACTTC
J: TRBJ1-2; V: TRBV7-9; size: NA; D: TRBD1; CDR3: CASSFNRGLEYGYTF; DNA: TGTGCCAGCAGCTTCAACAGGGGGCTAGAGTATGGCTACACCTTC
J: TRBJ1-3; V: TRBV7-9; size: NA; D: TRBD1; CDR3: CASSLGQGSGNTIYF; DNA: TGTGCCAGCAGCTTGGGACAGGGGTCTGGAAACACCATATATTTT
J: TRBJ2-5; V: TRBV19; size: NA; D: NA; CDR3: CASIGEGETQYF; DNA: TGTGCCAGTATCGGGGAAGGAGAGACCCAGTACTTC
J: TRBJ2-3; V: TRBV27; size: NA; D: NA; CDR3: CASSLLDSYTDTQYF; DNA: TGTGCCAGCAGTTTGTTGGACAGCTACACAGATACGCAGTATTTT
J: TRBJ2-3; V: TRBV7-2; size: NA; D: TRBD2; CDR3: CASSSARGAGGDTQYF; DNA: TGTGCCAGCAGCTCAGCGAGGGGAGCGGGAGGGGATACGCAGTATTTT
J: TRBJ2-7; V: TRBV28; size: once; D: NA; CDR3: CASTPGGGAPHEQYF; DNA: TGTGCCAGCACCCCGGGAGGGGGCGCACCCCACGAGCAGTACTTC
J: TRBJ2-3; V: TRBV10-3; size: NA; D: TRBD2; CDR3: CAISDSKRGSTDTQYF; DNA: TGTGCCATCAGTGACAGCAAGCGGGGAAGCACAGATACGCAGTATTTT
J: TRBJ1-1; V: TRBV7-2; size: NA; D: NA; CDR3: CASRLGVNTEAFF; DNA: TGTGCCAGCAGGTTGGGGGTGAACACTGAAGCTTTCTTT
J: TRBJ2-5; V: TRBV7-3; size: NA; D: TRBD1; CDR3: CASSSPGQGGKETQYF; DNA: TGTGCCAGCAGCTCTCCGGGACAGGGAGGGAAAGAGACCCAGTACTTC